Below, 10 T cell receptor beta chains from the same sample are listed, as sequenced in a study of shared clonotypes between healthy human individuals (dated by TCRdb to the early 2020s). The method was the immunoSEQ multiplex PCR assay. The table comes from immuneACCESS by way of TCRdb, which keeps in-frame sequences with V and J called. Part of the clones is missing from these tables; in studies checked, under half for an unresolved V gene and the rest for unknown reasons. The sample table lists about 2.3 million clones, approximately 90% of them with a count of one. Clones ranked in the top ten supply about 0.41% of the sample. Material for sequencing was naive CD4+ T cells from PBMCs. The cell subset or site label, read with the paper, signifies: CD45RA+ positively selected. The receptor source for this set is a man between 18 and 35 years old in good health. Some clones in this sample may be carry-over from other donors' samples.

On this clone: Different DNA sequences within this sample yield the same CDR3. The gene calls are TRBV5-1 and TRBJ2-3, with 13 bases matching TRBD2. This CDR3 has 16 residues. Germline loops: CDR1 SGHRS, CDR2 YFSETQ. V shed 0 bases, J shed 3 bases, and the junction held 1 base outside the gene matches. The CDR3 sequence: CASSLAGLAGTDTQYF. CDR3 nucleotides: TGCGCCAGCAGCTTGGCGGGACTAGCGGGAACAGATACGCAGTATTTT.

CDR3 coding DNA: TGTGCCAGCAGTTTCATGGCTAGCACAGATACGCAGTATTTT. It encodes CASSFMASTDTQYF. The chain combines TRBV27 with TRBJ2-3; D call uncertain. The CDR3 covers 14 residues. V was cut by 3 bases and J by 0 bases, with 7 bases left in between. Per the germline V gene, CDR1 is MNHEY and CDR2 is SMNVEV (reference sequence).

This clone turned up a few times. This chain links TRBV5-1 with TRBJ1-2; D perhaps matches TRBD1 (6 bases). The CDR3 has 14 amino acids. CDR1 is SGHRS and CDR2 is YFSETQ in the germline V gene. The V end was cut by 0 bases, the J end by 7 bases, with 13 bases between. The CDR3 DNA is TGCGCCAGCAGCTTGGACAGGGTAGCTTCTGGCTACACCTTC. Translating it yields CASSLDRVASGYTF.

A word on this clone: The sample holds other DNA sequences that translate to the same CDR3. J is TRBJ2-5 and V is TRBV5-1; TRBD1 agrees at 8 bases. Germline lookup yields CDR1 SGHRS and CDR2 YFSETQ. The junction had 9 bases not matched to a gene; V was cut back by 0 bases and J by 5 bases. The CDR3 loop spans 16 amino acids. CDR3 loop: CASSLAPAGGGETQYF. The CDR3 nucleotides are TGCGCCAGCAGCTTGGCCCCGGCAGGGGGCGGTGAGACCCAGTACTTC.

On this clone itself: The same CDR3 also results from other DNA sequences found in this sample. This sequence joins TRBV28 and TRBJ2-7; 7 bases line up with TRBD1. Germline CDR1 reads MDHEN; CDR2 reads SYDVKM. J gave up 2 bases and V 3 bases, and 1 base lay outside the gene matches. This CDR3 contains 13 residues. In nucleotides, the CDR3 is TGTGCCAGCAGTTTGGGACAGACCTACGAGCAGTACTTC. This gives the protein CASSLGQTYEQYF.

J is TRBJ2-3 and V is TRBV7-3, with TRBD2 identical over 11 bases. V shed 2 bases and J 1 base; nucleotides not matched to a gene: 8. CDR3 length: 18 residues. The germline V gene has CDR1 SGHTA and CDR2 FQGTGA. CDR3 DNA sequence: TGTGCCAGCAGCTTAGGAACTAGCGGGAGAAGTCGCACAGATACGCAGTATTTT. This codes for CASSLGTSGRSRTDTQYF.

Turning to this clone: Other DNA sequences of this sample code for an identical CDR3. This chain joins TRBV29-1 and TRBJ2-7; D is unresolved. The V and J ends lost 4 bases and 0 bases respectively, with 7 bases between them. CDR1 SQVTM and CDR2 ANQGSEA come from the germline V gene. CDR3 size: 12 residues. CDR3 nucleotides: TGCAGCGTTGGTTTGAGCTCCTACGAGCAGTACTTC. Translated, it gives CSVGLSSYEQYF.

The chain is built from TRBV5-6 and TRBJ1-1; D unclear. Germline V CDR1 and CDR2: SGHDT, YYEEEE. The CDR3 contains 15 residues. V gave up 1 base and J gave up 1 base, with 11 bases separating them. The CDR3 reads CASSLFRAQNTEAFF. Here the CDR3 DNA reads TGTGCCAGCAGCTTGTTTAGGGCCCAGAACACTGAAGCTTTCTTT.

This sequence joins TRBV14 and TRBJ2-7; 9 nucleotides agree with TRBD1. The CDR3 sequence is 24 residues long. The germline V gene has CDR1 SGHDN and CDR2 FVKESK. V gave up 4 bases and J gave up 2 bases; unmatched junction bases: 33. The CDR3 DNA follows: TGTGCCAGCAGCCCCGTCCAGACAATACAGGGGGCTGGGCCTTTAAAGGCGGCCGCCTACGAGCAGTACTTC. Encoded protein: CASSPVQTIQGAGPLKAAAYEQYF.

DNA of the CDR3: TGTGCCACCAGCAGAGATGCCAGTGGGGGCTGGAATGAAAAACTGTTTTTT. Translating gives CATSRDASGGWNEKLFF. The chain links TRBV15 to TRBJ1-4, with a possible D match to TRBD1 (6 bases). CDR3 length: 17 residues. The V gene lost 0 bases and the J gene lost 5 bases, with 16 bases spanning the gap. Germline V gene sequence: CDR1 LNHNV, CDR2 YYDKDF (reference sequence).